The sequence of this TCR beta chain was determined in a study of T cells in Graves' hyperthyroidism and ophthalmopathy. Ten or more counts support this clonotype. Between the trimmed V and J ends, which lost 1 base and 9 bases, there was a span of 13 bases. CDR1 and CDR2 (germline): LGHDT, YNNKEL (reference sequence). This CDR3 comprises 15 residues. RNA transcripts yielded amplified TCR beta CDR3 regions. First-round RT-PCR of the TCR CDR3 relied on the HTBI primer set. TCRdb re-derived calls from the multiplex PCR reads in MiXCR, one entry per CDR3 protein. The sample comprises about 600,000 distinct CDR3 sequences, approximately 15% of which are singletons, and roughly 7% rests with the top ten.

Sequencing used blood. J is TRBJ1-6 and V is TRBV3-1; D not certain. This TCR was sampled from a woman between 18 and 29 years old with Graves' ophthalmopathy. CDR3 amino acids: CASSQGRSAGSPLHF. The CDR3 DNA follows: TGTGCCAGCAGCCAAGGGAGGTCCGCGGGTTCACCCCTCCACTTT.